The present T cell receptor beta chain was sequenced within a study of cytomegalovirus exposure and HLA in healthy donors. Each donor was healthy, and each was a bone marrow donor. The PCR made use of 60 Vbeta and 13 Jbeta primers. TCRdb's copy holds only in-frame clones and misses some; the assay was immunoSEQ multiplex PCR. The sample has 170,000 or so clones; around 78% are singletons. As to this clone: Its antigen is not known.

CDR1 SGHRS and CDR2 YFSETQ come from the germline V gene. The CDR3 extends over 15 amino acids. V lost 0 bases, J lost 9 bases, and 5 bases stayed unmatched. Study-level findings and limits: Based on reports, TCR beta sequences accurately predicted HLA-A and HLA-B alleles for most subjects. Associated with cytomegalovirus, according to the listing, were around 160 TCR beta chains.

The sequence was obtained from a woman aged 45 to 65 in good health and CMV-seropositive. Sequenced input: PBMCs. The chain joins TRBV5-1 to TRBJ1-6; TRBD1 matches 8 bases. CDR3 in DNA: TGCGCCAGCAGCTTGGGGCAGGGGGCCGTTTCACCCCTCCACTTT. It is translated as CASSLGQGAVSPLHF.